These T cell receptor beta chains were read from a single sample in a study of T cell responses to AZD1222 COVID-19 vaccine. Sequencing was performed with immunoSEQ multiplex PCR; in TCRdb, only in-frame clones are kept and a portion is missing. The data show roughly 100,000 clones, 86% seen once. This specimen was peripheral blood, taken on day 0 of AZD1222 vaccination. The source is an adult in good health. CDR3s include the opening cysteine and the closing phenylalanine or tryptophan. D genes are given only for firm matches. Not all rows give a size; the values are once, few, many and, for expanded clones, a class.

TRBD2 NA TRBJ2-1 TRBV7-9 CASSRRGLAGVNEQFF TGTGCCAGCAGCCGTAGGGGACTAGCGGGAGTCAATGAGCAGTTCTTC
NA NA TRBJ2-3 TRBV9 CASSVEEGIVGSDTQYF TGTGCCAGCAGCGTAGAGGAGGGTATCGTCGGGTCAGATACGCAGTATTTT
TRBD1 NA TRBJ1-5 TRBV23-1 CASSGRDRAWSNQPQHF TGCGCCAGCAGCGGCCGGGACAGGGCTTGGAGCAATCAGCCCCAGCATTTT
NA NA TRBJ2-7 TRBV5-4 CASSLPLGPEQYF TGTGCCAGCAGCTTGCCCTTGGGCCCCGAGCAGTACTTC
TRBD1 NA TRBJ1-2 TRBV28 CASSVPGQKLYGYTF TGTGCCAGCAGTGTGCCGGGACAGAAACTGTATGGCTACACCTTC
NA NA TRBJ1-3 TRBV10-3 CAINENTGNTIYF TGTGCCATCAATGAGAATACTGGAAACACCATATATTTT
NA NA TRBJ1-5 TRBV27 CASSWVGQPQHF TGTGCCAGCAGTTGGGTGGGGCAGCCCCAGCATTTT
TRBD1 NA TRBJ1-5 TRBV28 CASSLWTGMGNQPQHF TGTGCCAGCAGTTTATGGACAGGGATGGGCAATCAGCCCCAGCATTTT
NA NA TRBJ2-7 TRBV3-1/TRBV3-2 CASSQETGTPTYEQYF TGTGCCAGCAGCCAAGAAACCGGGACTCCGACCTACGAGCAGTACTTC
NA once TRBJ2-7 TRBV28 CASSFAYEQYF TGTGCCAGCAGTTTTGCCTACGAGCAGTACTTC
NA NA TRBJ1-5 TRBV10-3 CAISSEHQPQHF TGTGCCATCAGTTCCGAACATCAGCCCCAGCATTTT
TRBD1 NA TRBJ1-2 TRBV28 CASTITGAEGYTF TGTGCCAGCACTATCACAGGGGCGGAAGGCTACACCTTC
NA NA TRBJ2-7 TRBV20-1 CSARDDDEQYF TGCAGTGCTAGAGATGACGACGAGCAGTACTTC
TRBD1 NA TRBJ2-7 TRBV7-8 CATMKRGPAYEQYF TGTGCCACCATGAAAAGGGGGCCAGCCTACGAGCAGTACTTC
NA once TRBJ2-5 TRBV11-2 CASSLVWQGRETQYF TGTGCCAGCAGCTTAGTGTGGCAGGGCAGAGAGACCCAGTACTTC
NA NA TRBJ2-7 TRBV5-6 CASSLGVQTYEQYF TGTGCCAGCAGCTTGGGGGTTCAAACCTACGAGCAGTACTTC
TRBD2 once TRBJ2-2 TRBV13 CASSPGLAGVNTGELFF TGTGCCAGCAGTCCGGGACTAGCGGGAGTGAACACCGGGGAGCTGTTTTTT
NA NA TRBJ2-7 TRBV6-4 CASSDSDRGLRYF TGTGCCAGCAGTGACTCGGACCGGGGGCTTAGGTACTTC
TRBD2 NA TRBJ2-1 TRBV19 CASSKLTSGSPNEQFF TGTGCCAGTAGTAAATTGACTAGCGGGAGCCCCAATGAGCAGTTCTTC
TRBD2 few TRBJ2-2 TRBV7-8 CASSPPRGLAGVRRELFF TGTGCCAGCAGCCCCCCACGCGGACTAGCGGGAGTCAGAAGGGAGCTGTTTTTT
NA NA TRBJ1-2 TRBV27 CASSLSMGGSGYTF TGTGCCAGCAGTTTATCGATGGGGGGCTCTGGCTACACCTTC
TRBD1 NA TRBJ2-7 TRBV14 CASSRLSGQGSNEQYF TGTGCCAGCAGCCGCCTATCGGGACAGGGTTCCAACGAGCAGTACTTC
NA few TRBJ2-7 TRBV10-3 CAISEEGRQNEQYF TGTGCCATCAGTGAGGAGGGGAGACAGAACGAGCAGTACTTC
NA NA TRBJ2-1 TRBV7-8 CASSLMGGANNEQFF TGTGCCAGCAGCTTAATGGGTGGAGCCAACAATGAGCAGTTCTTC
TRBD1 NA TRBJ1-1 TRBV28 CASSPGQPNTEAFF TGTGCCAGCAGCCCGGGACAGCCGAACACTGAAGCTTTCTTT
NA NA TRBJ1-5 TRBV27 CASSFRGSNQPQHF TGTGCCAGCAGTTTCAGGGGTAGCAATCAGCCCCAGCATTTT
TRBD2 NA TRBJ2-1 TRBV11-3 CASSLGTSADNEQFF TGTGCCAGCAGCTTAGGTACTAGCGCAGACAATGAGCAGTTCTTC
TRBD2 NA TRBJ2-7 TRBV2 CATSGTSGSYEQYF TGTGCCACCTCAGGGACTAGCGGGAGCTACGAGCAGTACTTC
NA once TRBJ2-7 TRBV27 CASNTGTGIGEQYF TGTGCCAGCAACACCGGGACTGGTATCGGCGAGCAGTACTTC
NA NA TRBJ1-1 TRBV19 CASSLTGDMNTEAFF TGTGCCAGTAGTCTAACAGGAGACATGAACACTGAAGCTTTCTTT
NA NA TRBJ1-5 TRBV5-8 CASSLRTGNQPQHF TGTGCCAGCAGTTTAAGGACAGGCAATCAGCCCCAGCATTTT
NA once TRBJ1-1 TRBV24-1 CATSTGGGRGEAFF TGTGCCACCAGTACCGGGGGGGGGCGCGGTGAAGCTTTCTTT
TRBD2 few TRBJ2-2 TRBV4-2 CASSQPGLAGSNTGELFF TGTGCCAGCAGCCAACCGGGACTAGCGGGTTCGAACACCGGGGAGCTGTTTTTT
NA once TRBJ2-1 TRBV19 CASRGNVLRSNEQFF TGTGCCAGTAGGGGTAATGTTTTACGGTCCAATGAGCAGTTCTTC
TRBD2 NA TRBJ2-5 TRBV20-1 CSLLAKETQYF TGCAGTCTACTAGCGAAAGAGACCCAGTACTTC
NA NA TRBJ2-7 TRBV7-3 CASSQSGGGSHEQYF TGTGCCAGCAGCCAATCCGGGGGCGGGAGTCACGAGCAGTACTTC
TRBD1 NA TRBJ2-1 TRBV19 CASRTDRGPSEQFF TGTGCCAGTAGGACGGACAGGGGGCCGAGTGAGCAGTTCTTC
NA NA TRBJ1-3 TRBV27 CASSFSENGNTIYF TGTGCCAGCAGTTTTTCGGAAAATGGAAACACCATATATTTT